The present TCR beta chain was sequenced within a study of blood T cells in healthy people across ages. Those donating, healthy Caucasian individuals from Russia, were aged roughly 6 to 100. No fewer than 7 million PBMCs went into each sample. Study observations and caveats: It was found that TCR beta diversity correlated strongly with the percentage of naive T cells. No one knew whether donors had CMV, which possibly confounded expanded clonotype changes.

This clonotype was seen many times. The antigen remains undetermined. Through a sample-barcoded 5' primer and a J-beta primer mix, a second PCR was run for roughly 6 to 12 cycles. TCRdb processed the 5' RACE reads anew with MiXCR; each CDR3 protein has one entry. In the table there are 850,000 to 1,300,000 distinct CDR3 sequences, roughly 45% of which are singletons. CDR3 length equals 11 residues. Germline assignment: CDR1 SQVTM and CDR2 ANQGSEA. The germline V and J ends were trimmed by 4 bases and 3 bases, with 7 bases remaining between them. This sequence originates from a woman aged 60 to 75 in good health. The source material was blood. This chain joins TRBV29-1 and TRBJ2-7, with unresolved D. The CDR3 region is CSVVAGYEQYF. Written as DNA, the CDR3 is TGCAGCGTTGTGGCAGGCTACGAGCAGTACTTC.